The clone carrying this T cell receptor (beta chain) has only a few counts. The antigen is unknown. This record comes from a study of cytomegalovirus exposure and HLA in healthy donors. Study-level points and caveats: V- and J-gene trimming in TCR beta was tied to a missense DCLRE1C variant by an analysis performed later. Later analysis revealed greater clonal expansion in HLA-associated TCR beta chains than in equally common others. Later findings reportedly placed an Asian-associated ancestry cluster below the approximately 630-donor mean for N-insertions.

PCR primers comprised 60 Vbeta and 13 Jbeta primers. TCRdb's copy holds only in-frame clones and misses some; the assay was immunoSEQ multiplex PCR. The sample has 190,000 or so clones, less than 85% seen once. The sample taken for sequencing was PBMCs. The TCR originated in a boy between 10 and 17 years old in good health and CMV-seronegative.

CDR3 coding DNA: TGTGCCAGCAGCCCGAGGCAGGGGCCCGAGCAGTACTTC. Amino acids: CASSPRQGPEQYF. The J gene is TRBJ2-7, the V gene TRBV7-2, with a tentative D call TRBD1 (6 bases). CDR1 is SGHTA, CDR2 FQGNSA, per germline. The CDR3 is made up of 13 amino acids. V lost 5 bases to trimming and J lost 6 bases, with 14 bases between them.